This is a list of T cell receptor beta chains from one sample in a study of early T cells in non-severe SARS-CoV-2 infection. TCRdb passed the 5' RACE reads through MiXCR, listing each CDR3 protein once. The repertoire includes approximately 99,000 distinct CDR3 sequences, 9.5% to 13% of them detected once, and around 3% sits in the top ten. Material: whole blood. The origin of the receptors is an adult who was a healthcare worker with PCR-confirmed SARS-CoV-2 infection or an uninfected control (not recorded which). The CDR3 runs from the conserved cysteine through the conserved F or W. The order of the fields is D gene, V gene, clone size, J gene, CDR3 protein, CDR3 DNA. A D gene is named only where the DNA matches it firmly. Clone sizes are given selectively: once, few, many, or a class where the clone is expanded.

NA	TRBV2	NA	TRBJ1-1	CASMYGLGEAFF	TGTGCCAGCATGTATGGTTTAGGGGAAGCTTTCTTT
NA	TRBV29-1	NA	TRBJ2-1	CSVVSSTVQFF	TGCAGCGTTGTTTCTAGCACAGTGCAGTTCTTC
NA	TRBV14	many	TRBJ2-7	CASSLPGLPREQYF	TGTGCCAGCAGCCTCCCGGGCCTCCCGCGCGAGCAGTACTTC
NA	TRBV4-1	many	TRBJ2-7	CASSQGRGGIYEQYF	TGCGCCAGCAGCCAAGGGCGGGGCGGAATCTACGAGCAGTACTTC
TRBD1	TRBV2	NA	TRBJ2-7	CAVGQGPHEQYF	TGTGCCGTAGGACAGGGTCCTCACGAGCAGTACTTC
TRBD2	TRBV2	many	TRBJ2-1	CASSELGLAGNEQFF	TGTGCCAGCAGTGAATTGGGTCTAGCGGGGAATGAGCAGTTCTTC
NA	TRBV28	many	TRBJ1-1	CASSPPPRTVTEAFF	TGTGCCAGCAGTCCCCCCCCACGGACTGTGACTGAAGCTTTCTTT
TRBD2	TRBV6-6	many	TRBJ2-1	CASSYLGLVNEQFF	TGTGCCAGCAGTTACCTAGGACTAGTCAATGAGCAGTTCTTC
NA	TRBV7-2	NA	TRBJ1-6	CASSLAPRVQFDYNSPLHF	TGTGCCAGCAGCTTAGCGCCTAGGGTCCAATTTGACTATAATTCACCCCTCCACTTT
NA	TRBV28	few	TRBJ2-1	CASSRTLGLISNEQFF	TGTGCCAGCAGCCGAACCTTGGGGTTGATCTCCAATGAGCAGTTCTTC
NA	TRBV6-6	few	TRBJ2-5	CASTTQETQYF	TGTGCCAGCACTACACAAGAGACCCAGTACTTC